This T cell receptor (beta chain) originates from a study of T cell responses to AZD1222 COVID-19 vaccine (dated by TCRdb to the early 2020s). As for the study more broadly: AZD1222 recipients given second doses at about 4 weeks or at about 12 weeks were pooled, since spike-specific TCR depth and breadth were not found to differ between the two schedules. A total of 233 trial participants underwent TCR sequencing, of whom 207 received two doses of AZD1222 and approximately 25 received two doses of the MenACWY control vaccine. Trial participants were enrolled by age into subgroups of 18-55, 56-69 and 70-plus years, and around 140, 26 and 57 TCR-sequenced participants, respectively, were included in these subgroups. General findings and caveats noted by the study authors: After two AZD1222 doses, spike-specific TCR breadth and depth were significantly higher than at day 0 and than in MenACWY recipients. Participants were mostly white British, with more females than males. The authors suggested clonal diversity may have been underestimated. Conclusions about previously exposed vaccinees are limited, since just 5 to 7 AZD1222 recipients were seropositive for SARS-CoV-2 at baseline. In the small 56-69-year group, the increase in depth fell short of significance, most likely because of low power. Epitopes outside the regions mutated in the B.1.351 and B.1.1.7 variants were reportedly recognized by nearly half of the unique spike-specific TCRs. CD4 TCRs associated with the vaccine covered the entire spike protein, and the dominant responses were in regions 160-218 and 743-854. Because no samples from the day 14 peak response were available, repertoires could be characterized only after the peak T cell response.

Regarding this clone: The antigen it binds to is not known. No much larger clonotype is one base removed from it; base qualities were not supplied.

The V end gives up 4 bases and the J end 8 bases, leaving 7 bases in the junction not matched to a gene. CDR1 and CDR2 (MGHDK, SYGVNS) derive from the germline V gene. The CDR3 holds 14 amino acids from the cysteine to the phenylalanine. Just the 42-base CDR3 DNA is kept, in frame starting at base 1. The CDR3 regions of human TCRbeta chains were analyzed by immunosequencing. The original methods were these. TCRs in the repertoires were matched against a reference library of SARS-CoV-2-specific TCRs that had been generated with the MIRA antigen-specificity platform. Breadth meant the fraction of unique TCRs that were SARS-CoV-2-associated, whereas depth meant the fraction of total T cells that were SARS-CoV-2-associated. Each spike-specific TCR was assigned to its reactive spike region and to a CD4 or CD8 class using the MIRA data. Log10-transformed breadth and depth values were compared by one-way ANOVA with Sidak's multiple comparisons tests. TCRdb's version of the immuneACCESS table is confined to in-frame rearrangements and falls short of the full clone set. An unresolved V gene accounts for under half of the shortfall where checked; the remainder is of unknown origin. V and J calls plus clone size are reproduced from that table; the DNA served to infer D and trimming. For this sample there are more than 140,000 clones; about 87% appear just once. The ten largest clones represent approximately 2.1% of the sample.

The sample's time point label is to be understood as: baseline before first vaccination. Vaccinee samples were obtained from the UK trials COV001 and COV002, which included a single-blind randomized controlled phase 2/3 trial of AZD1222 (ChAdOx1 nCoV-19) in healthy adults. For TCRbeta chain sequencing, PBMC samples from trial participants were taken at day 0 and at day 28 after the second dose. The origin of this receptor is an adult in good health. Specimen: peripheral blood, collected on day 0 of AZD1222 vaccination. This chain is built from TRBV25-1 and TRBJ2-1, and TRBD1 matches 8 of the central bases. The CDR3 region: CASSGDRGSYEQFF. The bases read TGTGCCAGCAGTGGTGACAGGGGTTCCTATGAGCAGTTCTTC.